The 27 T cell receptor beta chains reported below all come from one sample, sequenced in a study of cytomegalovirus exposure and HLA in healthy donors. Researchers ran the PCR with 60 Vbeta and 13 Jbeta primers. The method was immunoSEQ multiplex PCR; TCRdb's version includes in-frame clones alone and lacks a portion of them. Of about 110,000 clones in the sample, roughly 68% were seen once. Material for sequencing was PBMCs. These receptors were obtained from a woman aged 25 to 39 in good health and CMV-seronegative.

The CDR3 sequence is CAWSVGTGGFEQYF. The CDR3 DNA sequence: TGTGCCTGGAGTGTCGGGACAGGGGGCTTCGAGCAGTACTTC. This sequence joins TRBV30 and TRBJ2-7; TRBD1 aligns across 12 bases. The V gene end was trimmed by 0 bases and the J gene end by 6 bases; junction bases not matched to a gene: 3. The germline V gene has CDR1 GTSNPN and CDR2 SVGIG (reference sequence). The CDR3 is made up of 14 amino acids.

This clone was counted only a few times. The chain joins TRBV4-2 to TRBJ1-4; D gene ambiguous. V lost 0 bases, J lost 5 bases, and 10 bases lay in between. From germline, CDR1 is LGHNA and CDR2 YNFKEQ. The CDR3 has 15 residues. CDR3 in amino acids: CASSQDKAGNEKLFF. The DNA of the CDR3 is TGTGCCAGCAGCCAAGATAAGGCGGGGAATGAAAAACTGTTTTTT.

With regard to this clone: The junction shows a germline mismatch at one end, possibly a read error. The chain joins TRBV4-3 to TRBJ2-4; a possible D gene is TRBD1 (7 bases). The CDR3 spans 15 residues. The germline V gene has CDR1 LGHNA and CDR2 YSLEER. CDR3 region: CASSQDLDRRDIQHF. CDR3 in DNA: TGCGCCAGCAGCCAAGACTTGGACAGGCGGGACATTCAGCACTTC.

The CDR3 sequence: CASSQGAGADYEQYF. Written as DNA, the CDR3 is TGTGCCAGCAGCCAAGGGGCAGGGGCAGACTACGAGCAGTACTTC. The rearrangement joins TRBV7-3 to TRBJ2-7; D is possibly TRBD1 (6 bases). Trimming cost V 5 bases and J 3 bases, with 17 bases left between them. CDR1 and CDR2 from the germline V gene are SGHTA and FQGTGA. The CDR3 sequence is 15 residues long.

The V call is TRBV28, the J call TRBJ2-2; 12 nucleotides agree with TRBD2. The CDR3 has 16 amino acids. Germline CDR1 is MDHEN and CDR2 is SYDVKM. Germline trimming cut 5 bases from V and 4 bases from J; bases unmatched to any gene: 5. Here the CDR3 DNA reads TGTGCCAGCAGTCCACCGGGACTAGCGGGCACCGGGGAGCTGTTTTTT. Its protein product is CASSPPGLAGTGELFF.

CDR3 DNA sequence: TGCAGCGTTGCGACAGGGGGGGCCGAGCAGTACTTC. It encodes CSVATGGAEQYF. V is TRBV29-1 and J is TRBJ2-7; 9 nucleotides agree with TRBD1. In germline, CDR1 is SQVTM, CDR2 ANQGSEA. The CDR3 is made up of 12 amino acids. The V gene end was trimmed by 4 bases and the J gene end by 6 bases; junction bases not matched to a gene: 4.

The V call is TRBV29-1, the J call TRBJ2-1, with 14 positions matching TRBD2. From germline, CDR1 is SQVTM and CDR2 ANQGSEA. With V trimmed by 6 bases and J by 1 base, 5 bases remained unmatched. The CDR3 length is 16 residues. The CDR3 nucleotides read TGCAGCGTGGGGGGACTAGCGGGAGTGTCCTACAATGAGCAGTTCTTC. The encoded protein is CSVGGLAGVSYNEQFF.

This chain connects TRBV5-6 to TRBJ2-1, with 7 bases matching TRBD2. This CDR3 contains 19 residues. V lost 3 bases to trimming and J lost 4 bases; unmatched junction nucleotides: 19. Germline CDR1 is SGHDT and CDR2 is YYEEEE. The CDR3 reads CASSWTRNPYILLYNEQFF. CDR3 in DNA: TGTGCCAGCAGCTGGACTAGAAACCCTTACATTTTACTTTACAATGAGCAGTTCTTC.

This clone was detected a few times. This chain links TRBV5-1 with TRBJ1-4; 7 bases match TRBD1. V gave up 4 bases and J gave up 6 bases; unmatched junction bases: 6. The length of the CDR3 is 14 residues. Germline lookup yields CDR1 SGHRS and CDR2 YFSETQ. The CDR3 region is CASSGGGIDEKLFF. CDR3 nucleotides: TGCGCCAGCAGCGGAGGGGGCATCGATGAAAAACTGTTTTTT. Complete variable domain (other parts from reference TRBV5-1 and TRBJ1-4): KAGVTQTPRYLIKTRGQQVTLSCSPISGHRSVSWYQQTPGQGLQFLFEYFSETQRNKGNFPGRFSGRQFSNSRSEMNVSTLELGDSALYLCASSGGGIDEKLFFGSGTQLSVL.

The chain employs TRBV11-2 and TRBJ1-1, with D hard to call. This CDR3 has 15 residues. Trimming took 5 bases from V and 6 from J, leaving 19 bases between them. CDR1 is SGHAT and CDR2 is FQNNGV in the germline V gene. This CDR3 reads CASSLTPVPSSEAFF. DNA for the CDR3: TGTGCCAGCAGCCTCACCCCTGTTCCGAGCTCTGAAGCTTTCTTT.

A few counts support this clone. The rearrangement uses TRBV11-2 and TRBJ1-2; 7 nucleotides match TRBD1. V trimming: 1 base; J trimming: 2 bases; junction bases outside the gene matches: 4. This CDR3 has 15 amino acids. Germline-derived CDR1 and CDR2 are SGHAT and FQNNGV. The CDR3 DNA sequence: TGTGCCAGCAGCTTAGGAGGGACAGCGAACTATGGCTACACCTTC. It encodes CASSLGGTANYGYTF.

This clone has just a few counts. The chain combines TRBV30 with TRBJ2-1, with TRBD2 matching over 11 bases. V trimming: 2 bases; J trimming: 4 bases; junction bases outside the gene matches: 25. The CDR3 runs 22 residues. Per the germline V gene, CDR1 is GTSNPN and CDR2 is SVGIG (reference sequence). The chain's CDR3 is CAWSPGQDSWGLAGGWYNEQFF. The CDR3 DNA sequence: TGTGCCTGGAGTCCGGGACAGGACTCTTGGGGGCTAGCGGGAGGATGGTACAATGAGCAGTTCTTC. Together with reference TRBV30 and TRBJ2-1, the CDR3 gives the full variable domain: SQTIHQWPATLVQPVGSPLSLECTVEGTSNPNLYWYRQAAGRGLQLLFYSVGIGQISSEVPQNLSASRPQDRQFILSSKKLLLSDSGFYLCAWSPGQDSWGLAGGWYNEQFFGPGTRLTVL.

This chain uses TRBV10-3 with TRBJ2-7, with 11 bases that match TRBD2. Germline CDR1 is ENHRY and CDR2 is SYGVKD. V was pared by 7 bases and J by 5 bases, with 10 bases of the junction left unmatched. This CDR3 has 15 amino acids. This CDR3 reads CAINQGASGRNEQYF. The CDR3 bases are TGTGCCATCAATCAGGGAGCTAGCGGGAGGAACGAGCAGTACTTC.

This rearrangement joins TRBV7-2 to TRBJ1-2; TRBD1 might be the D (6 bases). V lost 5 bases and J lost 4, with 14 bases in between. CDR1 is SGHTA and CDR2 is FQGNSA in the germline V gene. The CDR3 consists of 14 residues. Written as DNA, the CDR3 is TGTGCCAGCAGCCGGACAGAGGTCCTCTATGGCTACACCTTC. As protein: CASSRTEVLYGYTF.

The CDR3 protein is CASSPGQGDYEQYF. The CDR3 nucleotides read TGTGCCAGCTCACCGGGACAGGGGGACTACGAGCAGTACTTC. The chain recombines TRBV18 with TRBJ2-7; 11 nucleotides align to TRBD1. Germline values: CDR1 KGHSH, CDR2 LQKENI. J was trimmed by 3 bases and V by 3 bases; bases with no gene match: 1. CDR3 size: 14 residues.

The chain joins TRBV30 to TRBJ2-5; 8 nucleotides line up with TRBD2. This CDR3 is built from 14 residues. The germline CDR1 and CDR2 sequences are GTSNPN and SVGIG (reference sequence). Trimming removed 2 bases from V and 5 bases from J; junction bases left unmatched: 7. The DNA for the CDR3 is TGTGCCTGGAGTCCCGGGAGGGCCTATGAGACCCAGTACTTC. Protein sequence: CAWSPGRAYETQYF. The full variable domain, in which reference TRBV30 and TRBJ2-5 provide the parts outside the CDR3, is SQTIHQWPATLVQPVGSPLSLECTVEGTSNPNLYWYRQAAGRGLQLLFYSVGIGQISSEVPQNLSASRPQDRQFILSSKKLLLSDSGFYLCAWSPGRAYETQYFGPGTRLLVL.

CDR3 residues: CASSPGSPSDTQYF. The CDR3 bases are TGTGCCAGCAGCCCGGGATCTCCCTCAGATACGCAGTATTTT. The J gene is TRBJ2-3, the V gene TRBV4-2; perhaps TRBD2 as D (5 bases). V gave up 4 bases and J gave up 4 bases, with 12 bases separating them. Looked up from germline, CDR1 is LGHNA and CDR2 is YNFKEQ. The CDR3 loop spans 14 amino acids.

This sequence joins TRBV4-1 and TRBJ1-4; 8 bases align to TRBD1. The CDR3 is 18 residues long. V trimming: 1 base; J trimming: 0 bases; junction bases outside the gene matches: 7. The germline V gene has CDR1 MGHRA and CDR2 YSYEKL. CDR3 amino acids: CASSQVWTGSATNEKLFF. The CDR3 nucleotides read TGCGCCAGCAGCCAAGTTTGGACAGGGTCAGCAACTAATGAAAAACTGTTTTTT.

The V call is TRBV5-1, the J call TRBJ2-5, with 8 bases that match TRBD2. From germline, CDR1 is SGHRS and CDR2 YFSETQ. V was clipped by 0 bases and J by 7 bases; unmatched bases: 8. The CDR3 spans 15 residues. DNA for the CDR3: TGCGCCAGCAGCTTGGCGGGAGGGCCGGGCGTGACCCAGTACTTC. Protein: CASSLAGGPGVTQYF.

This chain uses TRBV25-1 with TRBJ2-5; maybe TRBD1 (6 bases). The assigned J gene may be wrong: the sequence end matches TRBJ2-7 better. The CDR3 is 14 residues long. CDR1 and CDR2 from the germline V gene are MGHDK and SYGVNS. CDR3: CASSGDTGRYEQYF. The CDR3 nucleotides are TGTGCCAGCAGCGGGGACACAGGGCGCTACGAGCAGTACTTC.

The rearrangement uses TRBV28 and TRBJ2-2; D remains ambiguous. The length of the CDR3 is 14 residues. Between the trimmed V and J ends, which lost 3 bases and 5 bases, there was a span of 10 bases. Germline V CDR1 and CDR2: MDHEN, SYDVKM. CDR3 region: CASSFRVVTGELFF. Here the CDR3 DNA reads TGTGCCAGCAGTTTTCGAGTCGTAACCGGGGAGCTGTTTTTT.

The V gene is TRBV7-9, the J gene TRBJ1-1, with 8 bases matching TRBD1. Germline V lookup: CDR1 SEHNR, CDR2 FQNEAQ (reference sequence). V was clipped by 5 bases and J by 2 bases; unmatched bases: 7. The CDR3 is 15 amino acids. The CDR3 DNA reads TGTGCCAGCAGCGCGAGGACAGGGCATAACACTGAAGCTTTCTTT. It is translated as CASSARTGHNTEAFF.

This clone has only a few counts. The chain is built from TRBV4-3 and TRBJ2-5, with D perhaps TRBD1 (6 bases). There are 14 residues in the CDR3. CDR1 and CDR2 from the germline V gene are LGHNA and YSLEER. The ends were cut back, 0 bases at V and 5 bases at J, with 10 bases in the middle. The DNA for the CDR3 is TGCGCCAGCAGCCAAGAAATTACAGGGGAGACCCAGTACTTC. Translated: CASSQEITGETQYF.

The chain carries TRBV7-9 and TRBJ2-1; D might be TRBD2 (5 bases). Germline lookup yields CDR1 SEHNR and CDR2 FQNEAQ (reference sequence). The CDR3 contains 15 residues. Trimming took 1 base from V and 9 from J, leaving 16 bases between them. The CDR3 is CASSLGLRVSGEQFF. CDR3 bases: TGTGCCAGCAGCTTAGGATTGCGAGTAAGCGGTGAGCAGTTCTTC.

There are a few counts of this clone. V gene TRBV18 combines with J gene TRBJ1-5; D perhaps matches TRBD1 (5 bases). The CDR3 loop spans 13 amino acids. Germline-derived CDR1 and CDR2 are KGHSH and LQKENI. Trimming took off 6 bases at V and 4 bases at J, with 10 bases between the two ends. CDR3 sequence (DNA): TGTGCCAGCTCTATAGACAGAAATCAGCCCCAGCATTTT. Its translation: CASSIDRNQPQHF.

V usage is TRBV28 and J usage is TRBJ2-3; no definite D call. Between the trimmed V and J ends, which lost 4 bases and 3 bases, there was a span of 8 bases. The CDR3 is 13 residues long. CDR1 is MDHEN, CDR2 SYDVKM, per germline. CDR3 sequence reads: CASSSPVTDTQYF. For the CDR3, the DNA is TGTGCCAGCAGTTCCCCCGTGACAGATACGCAGTATTTT.

This clone was seen only a few times. The chain is built from TRBV2 and TRBJ1-1; TRBD1 is a possible D gene (5 bases). The CDR3 length is 14 residues. Germline loops: CDR1 SNHLY, CDR2 FYNNEI. V lost 2 bases to trimming and J lost 5 bases, with 12 bases between them. The CDR3 loop reads CASSEQGKMTEAFF. In nucleotides, the CDR3 is TGTGCCAGCAGTGAACAGGGTAAGATGACTGAAGCTTTCTTT.